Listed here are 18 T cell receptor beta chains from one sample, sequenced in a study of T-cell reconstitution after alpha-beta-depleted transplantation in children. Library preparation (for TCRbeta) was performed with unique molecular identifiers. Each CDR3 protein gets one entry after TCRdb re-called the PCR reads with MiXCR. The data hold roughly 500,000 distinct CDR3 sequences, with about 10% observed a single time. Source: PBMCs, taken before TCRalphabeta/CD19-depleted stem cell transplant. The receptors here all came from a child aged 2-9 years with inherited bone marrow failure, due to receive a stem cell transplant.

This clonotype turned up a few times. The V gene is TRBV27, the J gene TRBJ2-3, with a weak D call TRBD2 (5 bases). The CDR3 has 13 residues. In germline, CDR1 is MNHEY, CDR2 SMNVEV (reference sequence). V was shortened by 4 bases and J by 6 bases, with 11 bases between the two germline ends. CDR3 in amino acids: CASSWFGVDTQYF. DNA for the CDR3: TGTGCCAGCAGTTGGTTCGGGGTCGATACGCAGTATTTT.

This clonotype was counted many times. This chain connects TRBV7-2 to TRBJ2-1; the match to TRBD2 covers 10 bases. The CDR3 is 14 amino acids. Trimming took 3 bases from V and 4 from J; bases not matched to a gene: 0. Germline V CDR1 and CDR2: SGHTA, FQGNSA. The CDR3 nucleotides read TGTGCCAGCAGCTTTAGCGGGGGGTACAATGAGCAGTTCTTC. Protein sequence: CASSFSGGYNEQFF.

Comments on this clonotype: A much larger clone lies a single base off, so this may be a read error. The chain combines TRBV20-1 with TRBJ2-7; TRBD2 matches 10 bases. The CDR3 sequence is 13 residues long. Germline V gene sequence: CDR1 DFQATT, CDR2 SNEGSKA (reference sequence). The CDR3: CSLAGVSPYDQYF. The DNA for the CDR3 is TGCAGCCTAGCGGGAGTTTCCCCCTACGACCAGTACTTC.

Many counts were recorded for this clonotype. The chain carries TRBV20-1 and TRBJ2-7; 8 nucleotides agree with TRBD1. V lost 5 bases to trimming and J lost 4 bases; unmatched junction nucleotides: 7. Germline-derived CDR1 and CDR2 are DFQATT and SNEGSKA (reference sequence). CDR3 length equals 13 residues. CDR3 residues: CSARTGTGYEQYF. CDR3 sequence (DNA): TGCAGTGCTCGGACAGGGACGGGTTACGAGCAGTACTTC.

The CDR3 nucleotides read TGTGCCACCGCACTAGCGGGAGTCAATGAGCAGTTCTTC. As protein: CATALAGVNEQFF. The chain uses TRBV24-1 and TRBJ2-1; 11 bases align to TRBD2. The CDR3 totals 13 residues. V gave up 9 bases and J gave up 6 bases; unmatched junction bases: 3. CDR1 is KGHDR, CDR2 SFDVKD, per germline.

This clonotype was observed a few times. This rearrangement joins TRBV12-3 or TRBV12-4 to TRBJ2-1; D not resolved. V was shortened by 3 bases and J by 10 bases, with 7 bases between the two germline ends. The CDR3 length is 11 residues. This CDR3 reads CASSFSREQFF. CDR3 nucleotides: TGTGCCAGCAGTTTTAGCAGAGAGCAGTTCTTC.

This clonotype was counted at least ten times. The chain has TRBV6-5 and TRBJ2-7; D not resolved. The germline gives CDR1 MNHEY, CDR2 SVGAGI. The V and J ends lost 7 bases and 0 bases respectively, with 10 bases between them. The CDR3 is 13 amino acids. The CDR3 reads CASKLDSSYEQYF. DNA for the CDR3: TGTGCCAGCAAGTTGGATAGCTCCTACGAGCAGTACTTC.

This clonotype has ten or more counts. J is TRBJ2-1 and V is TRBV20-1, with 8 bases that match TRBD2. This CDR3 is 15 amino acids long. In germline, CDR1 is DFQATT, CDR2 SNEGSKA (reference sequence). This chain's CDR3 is CTMLFAGGGVGEQFF. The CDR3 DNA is TGCACCATGCTATTTGCGGGAGGAGGGGTGGGTGAGCAGTTCTTC.

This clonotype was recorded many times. CDR3 sequence reads: CASSQDRAGWEQYF. The CDR3 nucleotides are TGCGCCAGCAGCCAAGATCGTGCGGGATGGGAGCAGTACTTC. The chain carries TRBV4-3 and TRBJ2-7; D may be TRBD2 (6 bases). The V end was cut by 0 bases, the J end by 7 bases, with 13 bases between. The CDR3 is 14 residues long. The germline V gene has CDR1 LGHNA and CDR2 YSLEER.

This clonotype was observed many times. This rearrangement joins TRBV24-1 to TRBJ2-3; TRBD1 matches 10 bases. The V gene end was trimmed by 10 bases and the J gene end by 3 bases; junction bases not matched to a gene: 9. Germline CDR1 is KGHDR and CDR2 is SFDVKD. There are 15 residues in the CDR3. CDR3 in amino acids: CATQGGTGVTDTQYF. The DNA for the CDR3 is TGTGCCACTCAGGGCGGGACAGGGGTAACAGATACGCAGTATTTT.

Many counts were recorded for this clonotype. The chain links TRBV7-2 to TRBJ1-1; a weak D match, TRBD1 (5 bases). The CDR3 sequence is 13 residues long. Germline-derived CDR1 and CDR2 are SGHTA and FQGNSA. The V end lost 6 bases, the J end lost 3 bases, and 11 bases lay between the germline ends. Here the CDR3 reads CASRDSGDTEAFF. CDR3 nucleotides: TGTGCCAGCAGAGACTCGGGGGACACTGAAGCTTTCTTT.

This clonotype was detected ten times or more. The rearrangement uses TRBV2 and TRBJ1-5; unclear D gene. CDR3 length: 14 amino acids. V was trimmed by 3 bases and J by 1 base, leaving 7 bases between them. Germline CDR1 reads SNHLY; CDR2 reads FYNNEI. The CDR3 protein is CASSDPGSNQPQHF. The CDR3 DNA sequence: TGTGCCAGCAGTGACCCGGGAAGCAATCAGCCCCAGCATTTT.

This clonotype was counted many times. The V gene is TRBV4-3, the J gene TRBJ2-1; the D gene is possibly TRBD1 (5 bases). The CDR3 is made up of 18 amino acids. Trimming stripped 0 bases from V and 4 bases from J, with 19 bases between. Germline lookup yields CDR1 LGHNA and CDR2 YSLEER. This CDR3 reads CASSQDTIRQTVYNEQFF. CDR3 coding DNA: TGCGCCAGCAGCCAAGATACAATAAGACAGACCGTTTACAATGAGCAGTTCTTC.

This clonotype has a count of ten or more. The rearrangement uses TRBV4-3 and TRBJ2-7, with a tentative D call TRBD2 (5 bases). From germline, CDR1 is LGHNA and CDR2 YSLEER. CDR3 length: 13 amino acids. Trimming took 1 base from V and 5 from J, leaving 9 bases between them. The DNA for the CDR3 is TGCGCCAGCAGCCAAGTGCGAGGGCACGAGCAGTACTTC. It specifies CASSQVRGHEQYF.

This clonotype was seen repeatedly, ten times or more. The CDR3: CASSHRVEDTQYF. Here the CDR3 DNA reads TGTGCCAGCAGCCACCGGGTTGAAGATACGCAGTATTTT. The rearrangement uses TRBV7-9 and TRBJ2-3; no clear D gene. Germline CDR1 is SEHNR and CDR2 is FQNEAQ (reference sequence). The CDR3 sequence is 13 residues long. Between the trimmed V and J ends, which lost 5 bases and 5 bases, there was a span of 11 bases.

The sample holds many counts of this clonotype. The DNA of the CDR3 is TGCGCCAGCAGCTTGGTAGCGGGAGGGGCCTACGAGCAGTACTTC. Translated, it gives CASSLVAGGAYEQYF. The chain employs TRBV5-1 and TRBJ2-7; 11 nucleotides match TRBD2. The CDR3 consists of 15 residues. Germline V gives CDR1 SGHRS, CDR2 YFSETQ. With 0 bases clipped from V and 2 bases from J, the junction kept 1 base outside the gene matches.

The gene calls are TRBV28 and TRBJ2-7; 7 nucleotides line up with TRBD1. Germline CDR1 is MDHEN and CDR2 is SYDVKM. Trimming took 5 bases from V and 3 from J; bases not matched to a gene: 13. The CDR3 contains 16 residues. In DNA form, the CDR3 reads TGTGCCAGCAGTCCACACCCCGGGACAGATCTCTACGAGCAGTACTTC. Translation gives CASSPHPGTDLYEQYF.

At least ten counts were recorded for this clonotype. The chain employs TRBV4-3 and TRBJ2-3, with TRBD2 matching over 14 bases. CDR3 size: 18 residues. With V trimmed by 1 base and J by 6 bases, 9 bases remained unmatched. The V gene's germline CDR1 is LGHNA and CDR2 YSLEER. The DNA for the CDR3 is TGCGCCAGCAGCCAAGCGGAGTCCGGGACTAGCGGGAGCGATACGCAGTATTTT. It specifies CASSQAESGTSGSDTQYF.